Listed below are T cell receptor beta chains from one sample, sequenced in a study of control samples from healthy donors and cancer patients. TCRdb's copy holds only in-frame clones and misses some; the assay was immunoSEQ multiplex PCR. The sample consists of roughly 100,000 clones, approximately 90% of them appearing once. The source material was blood. The receptors come from a woman aged 18-35 years in good health. The CDR3 runs from the conserved cysteine through the conserved F or W. D genes are given only for firm matches. Not every row has a clone size; where given, it reads once, few, many or a size class.

-,TRBV5-1,TRBJ1-4,-,TGCGCCAGCGCGCCAGCAGCTACCCGGCCCGAGAATGAAAAACTGTTTTTT,CASAPAATRPENEKLFF
-,TRBV27,TRBJ2-5,-,TGTGCCAGCAGTCAACAGGGGAGGCAAGAGACCCAGTACTTC,CASSQQGRQETQYF
-,TRBV5-1,TRBJ2-5,-,TGCGCCAGCAGCTTGGAAGGTTCCGCGACCCAGTACTTC,CASSLEGSATQYF
-,TRBV6-5,TRBJ2-2,-,TGTGCCAGCAGGCCTTCCGGGGGCACCGGGGAGCTGTTTTTT,CASRPSGGTGELFF
-,TRBV19,TRBJ1-5,-,TGTGCCAGTAGAACTAGAGACAGAAATAGCAATCAGCCCCAGCATTTT,CASRTRDRNSNQPQHF
-,TRBV19,TRBJ2-1,-,TGTGCCAGTAGTAAAGGAAGGGTTGAGCAGTTCTTC,CASSKGRVEQFF
-,TRBV5-6,TRBJ2-7,-,TGTGCCAGCAGCTTGGGAGGGAACTCCTACGAGCAGTACTTC,CASSLGGNSYEQYF
-,TRBV4-2,TRBJ2-3,TRBD2,TGTGCCAGCAGCCAGACTAGCGGGGGGGGTGCAGATACGCAGTATTTT,CASSQTSGGGADTQYF
-,TRBV2,TRBJ1-2,TRBD1,TGTGCCAGCAGCCGCAACAGGGGAGTGGGTGGCTACACCTTC,CASSRNRGVGGYTF
-,TRBV6-5,TRBJ2-5,-,TGTGCCAGCTCCACCGGGCCGCAGGGGACCCAGTACTTC,CASSTGPQGTQYF
-,TRBV10-3,TRBJ1-2,-,TGTGCCATCAACCAGGGATCTAACTATGGCTACACCTTC,CAINQGSNYGYTF
-,TRBV18,TRBJ2-3,-,TGTGCCAGCTCACTAGGACTGGCGGGCCGGCTATTGACAGATACGCAGTATTTT,CASSLGLAGRLLTDTQYF
-,TRBV19,TRBJ1-2,-,TGTGCCAGTAGTCTTCGGGGCGCATCACTCCATGGCTACACCTTC,CASSLRGASLHGYTF
-,TRBV3-1/TRBV3-2,TRBJ2-6,TRBD1,TGTGCCAGCAGCTACAGGGGGCATGGGGCCAACGTCCTGACTTTC,CASSYRGHGANVLTF
once,TRBV6-5,TRBJ1-1,TRBD1,TGTGCCAGCAGTTATCGACAGGGGAATACTGAAGCTTTCTTT,CASSYRQGNTEAFF
-,TRBV25-1,TRBJ1-2,-,TGTGCCAGCAGTGAACCAAGGGGGTTCAACTATGGCTACACCTTC,CASSEPRGFNYGYTF
-,TRBV19,TRBJ2-7,-,TGTGCCAGTAGTACCACCCCAGCGATCTACGAGCAGTACTTC,CASSTTPAIYEQYF
once,TRBV29-1,TRBJ1-5,-,TGCAGCGTTGCTGAGGGGACGCGCAATCAGCCCCAGCATTTT,CSVAEGTRNQPQHF
-,TRBV5-4,TRBJ1-2,-,TGTGCCAGCAGCTTGTGGGGGGGAGGGGCGCAAGACTATGGCTACACCTTC,CASSLWGGGAQDYGYTF
-,TRBV24-1,TRBJ1-2,TRBD1,TGTGCCACCAGCAGCGGGACAGGGAGCGGGGATTATGGCTACACCTTC,CATSSGTGSGDYGYTF
once,TRBV10-3,TRBJ2-3,-,TGTGCCATCAGTGAGGGGGACTTGTACACAGATACGCAGTATTTT,CAISEGDLYTDTQYF
-,TRBV5-6,TRBJ2-1,-,TGTGCCAGCAGCTCTAAGACCGGGAATGAGCAGTTCTTC,CASSSKTGNEQFF
-,TRBV5-4,TRBJ1-2,-,TGTGCCAGCAGCTGGGGTCAGCCTTTGGGTTATGGCTACACCTTC,CASSWGQPLGYGYTF
-,TRBV2,TRBJ2-1,-,TGTGCCAGCAGTGAGGCGCCCTCCACGAAGTTCTTC,CASSEAPSTKFF
-,TRBV2,TRBJ1-5,-,TGTGCCAGCAGTCCCGACAGTTATCAGCCCCAGCATTTT,CASSPDSYQPQHF
-,TRBV19,TRBJ1-2,-,TGTGCCAGTAGTATAGACTCGGGACACTCTGGGGTCTACACCTTC,CASSIDSGHSGVYTF
once,TRBV16,TRBJ1-1,-,TGTGCCAGCAGCAAGACTATGAACACTGAAGCTTTCTTT,CASSKTMNTEAFF
-,TRBV5-1,TRBJ2-2,TRBD2,TGCGCCCGCAGCTTGGGGGGGAGCGCGACCGGGGAGCTGTTTTTT,CARSLGGSATGELFF
-,TRBV28,TRBJ2-4,-,TGTGCCAGCAGTTTTTCAGGGAATAGCCTTAACATTCAGTACTTC,CASSFSGNSLNIQYF
-,TRBV16,TRBJ1-2,TRBD1,TGTGCCAGCAGCCAACGGACAGGGGGGGACTATGGCTACACCTTC,CASSQRTGGDYGYTF
-,TRBV4-1,TRBJ2-5,TRBD2,TGCGCCAGCAGCAGGCTAGCGGGGGGTCTCCAAGAGACCCAGTACTTC,CASSRLAGGLQETQYF
-,TRBV6-6,TRBJ2-7,-,TGTGCCAGCAGCTACCTCGCCGAAGGGCGCTACGAGCAGTACTTC,CASSYLAEGRYEQYF
-,TRBV3-1/TRBV3-2,TRBJ2-5,TRBD1,TGTGCCAGCAGCCAAGCGACAGGGTTCCAAGAGACCCAGTACTTC,CASSQATGFQETQYF
-,TRBV30,TRBJ1-1,-,TGTGCCTGCTTAATCAGGGGAATCGGTATGAACACTGAAGCTTTCTTT,CACLIRGIGMNTEAFF
-,TRBV19,TRBJ1-5,-,TGTGCCAGTATCGGGCCGGGGGGCCTCAATCAGCCCCAGCATTTT,CASIGPGGLNQPQHF
-,TRBV27,TRBJ1-2,TRBD1,TGTGCCAGCAGTCCATCCGGGACAGGGGGCTATGGCTACACCTTC,CASSPSGTGGYGYTF
-,TRBV6-6,TRBJ1-2,TRBD1,TGTGCCAGCAGTTACTCGGACAGGGGGTATGGCTACACCTTC,CASSYSDRGYGYTF
once,TRBV6-4,TRBJ1-2,TRBD1,TGTGCCAGCAGTGGTCAGGGACAGGGGAAGAACTATGGCTACACCTTC,CASSGQGQGKNYGYTF
once,TRBV30,TRBJ2-3,-,TGTGCCTGGAGTCCCCAGGGGGATACGCAGTATTTT,CAWSPQGDTQYF
-,TRBV10-3,TRBJ1-6,-,TGTGCCATCAGGGAAACAGGGCAGGATAATTCACCCCTCCACTTT,CAIRETGQDNSPLHF
-,TRBV5-4,TRBJ2-7,-,TGTGCCAGCAGCTTGGTCGGCCTACCGGGGGAGCAGTACTTC,CASSLVGLPGEQYF
-,TRBV7-9,TRBJ2-7,TRBD1,TGTGCCAGCAGCTCCCCCCGTTCAGGGGGCGAGGAGCAGTACTTC,CASSSPRSGGEEQYF
-,TRBV6-1,TRBJ2-7,-,TGTGCCAGCAGTGAAAATGCGGGGAGCTCCTACGAGCAGTACTTC,CASSENAGSSYEQYF
-,TRBV7-2,TRBJ1-3,TRBD1,TGTGCCAGCAGCAAGGACAGGGTAGAAGGAAACACCATATATTTT,CASSKDRVEGNTIYF